The 9 T cell receptor beta chains presented below share a single source sample, sequenced in a study of neoadjuvant anti-PD-1 for oral cavity cancer. TCRdb's copy holds only in-frame clones and misses some; the assay was immunoSEQ multiplex PCR. Of 75,000 to 100,000 clones listed, around 80% are singletons. The sample was PBMCs, taken before nivolumab (anti-PD-1) treatment. The receptor source for this set is a person aged 35-79 years with oral cavity squamous cell carcinoma.

The V call is TRBV5-6, the J call TRBJ2-5; TRBD1 might be the D (5 bases). Germline CDR1 is SGHDT and CDR2 is YYEEEE. V lost 3 bases and J 2 bases, leaving 14 bases between the germline ends. The CDR3 is 15 residues long. For the CDR3, the DNA is TGTGCCAGCAGCTCCGTCGCAGGGTTGCAAGAGACCCAGTACTTC. It is translated as CASSSVAGLQETQYF. The whole variable domain, remainder taken from reference TRBV5-6 and TRBJ2-5, is DAGVTQSPTHLIKTRGQQVTLRCSPKSGHDTVSWYQQALGQGPQFIFQYYEEEERQRGNFPDRFSGHQFPNYSSELNVNALLLGDSALYLCASSSVAGLQETQYFGPGTRLLVL.

The chain carries TRBV5-6 and TRBJ1-5; D not resolved. Between the trimmed V and J ends, which lost 2 bases and 5 bases, there was a span of 8 bases. Germline values: CDR1 SGHDT, CDR2 YYEEEE. The CDR3 totals 13 residues. The chain's CDR3 is CASSLFGDQPQHF. The CDR3 DNA reads TGTGCCAGCAGCTTATTCGGGGATCAGCCCCAGCATTTT.

The V call is TRBV7-3, the J call TRBJ1-1; a weak D match, TRBD1 (5 bases). This CDR3 spans 15 amino acids. The germline gives CDR1 SGHTA, CDR2 FQGTGA. Between the trimmed V and J ends, which lost 2 bases and 4 bases, there was a span of 14 bases. CDR3 in DNA: TGTGCCAGCAGCTTACATTCTCAGGGTCGCACTGAAGCTTTCTTT. Translating gives CASSLHSQGRTEAFF.

V and J are TRBV6-5 and TRBJ2-2; unclear D gene. Trimming pared 2 bases from V and 5 bases from J, leaving 9 bases between. The CDR3 runs 14 residues. Germline CDR1 reads MNHEY; CDR2 reads SVGAGI. The CDR3 protein is CASSYGDGTGELFF. The CDR3 DNA sequence: TGTGCCAGCAGTTACGGGGATGGAACCGGGGAGCTGTTTTTT.

The rearrangement links TRBV6-1 to TRBJ1-1; D is unclear. Trimming took off 4 bases at V and 5 bases at J, with 8 bases between the two ends. The CDR3 is 12 residues long. The germline gives CDR1 MNHNS, CDR2 SASEGT. Written as DNA, the CDR3 is TGTGCCAGCAGTGTTGAGGGTACTGAAGCTTTCTTT. It translates to CASSVEGTEAFF.

This chain joins TRBV7-6 and TRBJ2-2; 8 bases fit TRBD2. This CDR3 contains 14 residues. Germline V gives CDR1 SGHVS, CDR2 FNYEAQ. The V gene end was trimmed by 5 bases and the J gene end by 7 bases; junction bases not matched to a gene: 6. The CDR3 DNA is TGTGCCAGCAGCCTCCGGGAGGGGCTCGGGGAGCTGTTTTTT. Protein product: CASSLREGLGELFF.

The gene calls are TRBV20-1 and TRBJ2-2, with 7 bases matching TRBD1. Germline lookup yields CDR1 DFQATT and CDR2 SNEGSKA (reference sequence). The J segment lost 9 bases and the V segment lost 6 bases, leaving 4 bases of the junction unmatched. The CDR3 is made up of 11 amino acids. CDR3 sequence: CSAPTGRELFF. The CDR3, as DNA: TGCAGTGCCCCGACAGGGCGGGAGCTGTTTTTT.

This sequence joins TRBV2 and TRBJ2-3; D is possibly TRBD1 (5 bases). Per germline, CDR1 SNHLY and CDR2 FYNNEI. V dropped 2 bases and J dropped 2 bases, with 11 bases sitting between them. The CDR3 is 15 residues long. The CDR3 sequence: CASSELREFTDTQYF. The CDR3 DNA sequence: TGTGCCAGCAGTGAACTCAGGGAATTCACAGATACGCAGTATTTT.

As DNA, the CDR3 is TGTGCCAGCAGGGCCCCGAACACTGAAGCTTTCTTT. This sequence encodes CASRAPNTEAFF. J is TRBJ1-1 and V is TRBV25-1; D unclear. The CDR3 runs to 12 residues. CDR1 MGHDK and CDR2 SYGVNS come from the germline V gene. Trimming pared 6 bases from V and 1 base from J, leaving 6 bases between.